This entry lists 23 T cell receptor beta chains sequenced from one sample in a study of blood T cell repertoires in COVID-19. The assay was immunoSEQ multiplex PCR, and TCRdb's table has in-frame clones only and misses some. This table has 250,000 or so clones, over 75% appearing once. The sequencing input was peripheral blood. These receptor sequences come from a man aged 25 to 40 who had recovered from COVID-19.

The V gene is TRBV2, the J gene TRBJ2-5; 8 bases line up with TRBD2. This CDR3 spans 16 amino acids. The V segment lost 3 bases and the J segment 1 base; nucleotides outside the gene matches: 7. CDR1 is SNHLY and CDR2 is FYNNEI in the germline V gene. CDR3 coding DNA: TGTGCCAGCAGTGACCCGGGAGGGGAACGCCAAGAGACCCAGTACTTC. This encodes CASSDPGGERQETQYF.

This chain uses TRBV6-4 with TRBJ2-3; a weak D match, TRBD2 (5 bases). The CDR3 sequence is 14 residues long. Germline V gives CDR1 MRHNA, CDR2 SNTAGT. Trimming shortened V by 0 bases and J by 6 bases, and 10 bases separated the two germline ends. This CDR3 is CASSDSVGSDTQYF. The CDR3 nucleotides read TGTGCCAGCAGTGACTCGGTTGGGAGTGATACGCAGTATTTT.

The DNA of the CDR3 is TGTGCCAGCAGCCGGGAGAGTGCCTACGAGCAGTACTTC. Its translation is CASSRESAYEQYF. The rearrangement joins TRBV3-1 (or the pseudogene TRBV3-2) to TRBJ2-7; a weak D match, TRBD2 (5 bases). Germline CDR1 reads LGHDT; CDR2 reads YNNKEL (reference sequence). This CDR3 has 13 amino acids. Trimming pared 4 bases from V and 2 bases from J, leaving 9 bases between.

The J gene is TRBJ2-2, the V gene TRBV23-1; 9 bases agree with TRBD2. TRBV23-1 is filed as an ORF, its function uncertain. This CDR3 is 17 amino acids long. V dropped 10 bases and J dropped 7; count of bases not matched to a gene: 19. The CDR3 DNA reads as TGCGCCATCAGAGTCCGGGGCGCGGGGGGGCCGGACGGGGAGCTGTTTTTT. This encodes CAIRVRGAGGPDGELFF.

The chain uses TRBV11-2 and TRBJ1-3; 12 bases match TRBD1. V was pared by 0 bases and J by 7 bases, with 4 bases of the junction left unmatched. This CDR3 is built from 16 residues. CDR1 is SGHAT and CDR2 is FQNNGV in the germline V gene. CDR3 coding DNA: TGTGCCAGCAGCTTAGAGGGACAGGGGGCTGTTAACACCATATATTTT. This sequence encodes CASSLEGQGAVNTIYF.

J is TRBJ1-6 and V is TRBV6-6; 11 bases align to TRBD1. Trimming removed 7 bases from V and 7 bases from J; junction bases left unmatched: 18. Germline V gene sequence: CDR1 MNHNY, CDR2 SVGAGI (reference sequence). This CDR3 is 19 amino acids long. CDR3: CASTRRGDRGVSWNSPLHF. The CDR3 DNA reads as TGTGCCAGCACTCGACGAGGGGACAGGGGGGTATCGTGGAATTCACCCCTCCACTTT.

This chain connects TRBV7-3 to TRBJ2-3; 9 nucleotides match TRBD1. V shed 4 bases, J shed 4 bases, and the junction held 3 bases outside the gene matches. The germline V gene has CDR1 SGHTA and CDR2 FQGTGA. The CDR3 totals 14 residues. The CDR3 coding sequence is TGTGCCAGCAGCTCACGACAGGGGGCAGATACGCAGTATTTT. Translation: CASSSRQGADTQYF.

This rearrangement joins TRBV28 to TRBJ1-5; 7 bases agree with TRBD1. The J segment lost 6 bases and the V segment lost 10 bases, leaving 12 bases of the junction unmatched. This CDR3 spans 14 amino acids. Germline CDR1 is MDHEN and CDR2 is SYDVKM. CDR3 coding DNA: TGTGCCACCAACACAGGGGCAGGAGTTCAGCCCCAGCATTTT. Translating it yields CATNTGAGVQPQHF.

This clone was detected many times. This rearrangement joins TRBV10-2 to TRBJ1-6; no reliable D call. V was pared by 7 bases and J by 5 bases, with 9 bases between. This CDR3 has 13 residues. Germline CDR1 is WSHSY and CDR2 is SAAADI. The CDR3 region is CASKLGDNSPLHF. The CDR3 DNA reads TGCGCCAGCAAGCTGGGAGATAATTCACCCCTCCACTTT.

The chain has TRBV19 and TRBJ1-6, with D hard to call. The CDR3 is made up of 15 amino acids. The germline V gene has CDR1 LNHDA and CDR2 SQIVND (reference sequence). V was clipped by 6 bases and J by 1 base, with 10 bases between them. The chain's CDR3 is CASRTYPSYNSPLHF. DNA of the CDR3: TGTGCCAGTAGGACATACCCTTCCTATAATTCACCCCTCCACTTT.

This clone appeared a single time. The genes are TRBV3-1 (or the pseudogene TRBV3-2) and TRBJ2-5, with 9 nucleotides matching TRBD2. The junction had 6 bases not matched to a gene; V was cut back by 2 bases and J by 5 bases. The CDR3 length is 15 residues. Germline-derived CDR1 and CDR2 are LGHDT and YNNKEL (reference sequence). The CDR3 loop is CASSQIDSGGETQYF. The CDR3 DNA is TGTGCCAGCAGCCAAATAGATAGCGGGGGTGAGACCCAGTACTTC.

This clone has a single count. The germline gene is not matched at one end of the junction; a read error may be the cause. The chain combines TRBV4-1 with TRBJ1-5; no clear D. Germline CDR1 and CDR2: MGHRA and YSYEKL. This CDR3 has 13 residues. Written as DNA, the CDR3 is TGCGCCAGCAGCCAAGCGGACTATCAACCCCAGCATTTT. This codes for CASSQADYQPQHF.

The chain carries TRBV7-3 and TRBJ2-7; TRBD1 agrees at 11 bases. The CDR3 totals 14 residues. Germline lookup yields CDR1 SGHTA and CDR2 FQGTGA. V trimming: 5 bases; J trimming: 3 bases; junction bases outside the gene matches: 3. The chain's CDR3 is CASSPGTGGYEQYF. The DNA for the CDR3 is TGTGCCAGCAGCCCCGGGACAGGGGGCTACGAGCAGTACTTC.

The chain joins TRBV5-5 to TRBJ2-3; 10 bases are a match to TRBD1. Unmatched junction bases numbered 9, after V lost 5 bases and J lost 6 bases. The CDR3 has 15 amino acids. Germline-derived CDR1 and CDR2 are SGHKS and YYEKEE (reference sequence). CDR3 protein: CASSVRTGGIDTQYF. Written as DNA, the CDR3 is TGTGCCAGCAGTGTACGGACAGGGGGAATTGATACGCAGTATTTT.

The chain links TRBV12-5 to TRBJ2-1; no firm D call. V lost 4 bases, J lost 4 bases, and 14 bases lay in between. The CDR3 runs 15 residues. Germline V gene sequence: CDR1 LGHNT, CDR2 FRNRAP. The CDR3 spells CASGSDRKEYNEQFF. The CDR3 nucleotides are TGTGCTAGTGGTTCAGACCGCAAGGAGTACAATGAGCAGTTCTTC.

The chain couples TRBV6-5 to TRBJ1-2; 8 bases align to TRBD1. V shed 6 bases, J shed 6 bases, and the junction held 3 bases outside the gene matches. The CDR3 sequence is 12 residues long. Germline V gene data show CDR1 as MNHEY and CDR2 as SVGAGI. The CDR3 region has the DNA TGTGCCAGCAGGACAGGGGTTCATGGCTACACCTTC. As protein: CASRTGVHGYTF.

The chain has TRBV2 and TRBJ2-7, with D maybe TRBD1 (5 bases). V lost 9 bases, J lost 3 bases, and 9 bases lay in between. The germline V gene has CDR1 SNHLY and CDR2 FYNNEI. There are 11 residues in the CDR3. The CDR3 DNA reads TGTGCCAGGGGGCAGGGCTACGAGCAGTACTTC. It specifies CARGQGYEQYF.

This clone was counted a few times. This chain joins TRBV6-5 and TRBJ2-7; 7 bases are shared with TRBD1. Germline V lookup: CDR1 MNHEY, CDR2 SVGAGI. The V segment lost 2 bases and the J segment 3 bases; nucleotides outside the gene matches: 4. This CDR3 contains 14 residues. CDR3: CASSYGTDNYEQYF. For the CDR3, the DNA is TGTGCCAGCAGTTACGGGACAGATAACTACGAGCAGTACTTC.

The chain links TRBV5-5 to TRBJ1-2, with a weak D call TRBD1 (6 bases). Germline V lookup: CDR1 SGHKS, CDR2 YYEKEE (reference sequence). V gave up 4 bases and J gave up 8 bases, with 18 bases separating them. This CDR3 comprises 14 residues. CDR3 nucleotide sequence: TGTGCCAGCAGCCCTTCCGCGGGGGCGGGAGGCTACACCTTC. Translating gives CASSPSAGAGGYTF.

The CDR3 nucleotides are TGTGCCAGCAGCTCACAGGGACAGACGAGTGGCTACACCTTC. It codes for CASSSQGQTSGYTF. The V and J genes are TRBV7-8 and TRBJ1-2; TRBD1 aligns across 7 bases. The CDR3 extends over 14 amino acids. Looked up from germline, CDR1 is SGHVS and CDR2 is FQNEAQ. With V trimmed by 4 bases and J by 7 bases, 9 bases remained unmatched.

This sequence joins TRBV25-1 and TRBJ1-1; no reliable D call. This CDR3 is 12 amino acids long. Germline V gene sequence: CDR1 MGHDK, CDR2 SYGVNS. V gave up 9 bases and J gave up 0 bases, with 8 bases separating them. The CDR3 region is CASNDMNTEAFF. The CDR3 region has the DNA TGTGCCAGTAACGACATGAACACTGAAGCTTTCTTT.

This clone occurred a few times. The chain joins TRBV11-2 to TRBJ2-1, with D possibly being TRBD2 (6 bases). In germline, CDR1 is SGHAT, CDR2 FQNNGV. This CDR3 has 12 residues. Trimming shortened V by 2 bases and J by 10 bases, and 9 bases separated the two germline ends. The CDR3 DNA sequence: TGTGCCAGCAGCTTAAGCGGGCTAGAGCAGTTCTTC. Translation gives CASSLSGLEQFF.

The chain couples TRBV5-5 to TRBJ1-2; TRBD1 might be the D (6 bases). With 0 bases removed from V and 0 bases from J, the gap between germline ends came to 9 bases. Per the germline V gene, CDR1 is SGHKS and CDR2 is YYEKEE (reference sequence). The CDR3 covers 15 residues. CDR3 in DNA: TGTGCCAGCAGCTTGGGGACAGAAACTAACTATGGCTACACCTTC. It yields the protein CASSLGTETNYGYTF. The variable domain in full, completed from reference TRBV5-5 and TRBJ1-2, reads DAGVTQSPTHLIKTRGQQVTLRCSPISGHKSVSWYQQVLGQGPQFIFQYYEKEERGRGNFPDRFSARQFPNYSSELNVNALLLGDSALYLCASSLGTETNYGYTFGSGTRLTVV.